These T cell receptor beta chains were read from a single sample in a study of OX40 agonist ivuxolimab in advanced cancers. The protocol was immunoSEQ multiplex PCR, while the TCRdb copy is restricted to in-frame clones and leaves out a portion. The sample includes over 55,000 clones, about 84% seen only once; the top ten take approximately 8%. This specimen consisted of CD4+ or CD8+ T cells sorted from blood, obtained in a trial of the OX40 agonist ivuxolimab. Receptor source: an adult with an advanced solid tumor such as melanoma, head and neck, liver or kidney cancer. Both conserved end residues are part of each CDR3. Fields, in order: clone size, J gene, D gene, V gene, CDR3 DNA, CDR3 protein. D genes are given only for firm matches. The size field is filled for only some rows; it gives once, few, many or a size class.

size: .; J: TRBJ1-5; D: .; V: TRBV6-4; DNA: TGTGCCAGCAGTCAAGAGAGCAATCAGCCCCAGCATTTT; CDR3: CASSQESNQPQHF
size: .; J: TRBJ1-6; D: .; V: TRBV7-2; DNA: TGTGCCAGCAGCTTAGGTGTAACACCCCTCCACTTT; CDR3: CASSLGVTPLHF
size: .; J: TRBJ2-1; D: .; V: TRBV6-5; DNA: TGTGCCAGCAGTTACGGGCGGGACGTCTGGTCGAATGAGCAGTTCTTC; CDR3: CASSYGRDVWSNEQFF
size: .; J: TRBJ1-2; D: TRBD1; V: TRBV29-1; DNA: TGCAGCGTGGGGGACAGTACTAACTATGGCTACACCTTC; CDR3: CSVGDSTNYGYTF
size: .; J: TRBJ1-3; D: .; V: TRBV7-8; DNA: TGTGCCAGCAGCCGGACCGGCGGGTCTGGAAACACCATATATTTT; CDR3: CASSRTGGSGNTIYF
size: .; J: TRBJ1-5; D: .; V: TRBV28; DNA: TGTGCCAGCAGCTTACGGGGCCTTAGCAATCAGCCCCAGCATTTT; CDR3: CASSLRGLSNQPQHF
size: .; J: TRBJ1-1; D: .; V: TRBV6-1; DNA: TGTGCCAGCAGGGACAGCAACAAGAACACTGAAGCTTTCTTT; CDR3: CASRDSNKNTEAFF
size: .; J: TRBJ2-4; D: .; V: TRBV4-3; DNA: TGCGCCAGCAGCAAAGGCGGAGGAAAAAACATTCAGTACTTC; CDR3: CASSKGGGKNIQYF
size: few; J: TRBJ1-2; D: .; V: TRBV6-6; DNA: TGTGCCAGCAGCCCCACACAGTATGGCTACACCTTC; CDR3: CASSPTQYGYTF
size: .; J: TRBJ2-6; D: .; V: TRBV19; DNA: TGTGCCAGTAGTCGGGACTTTCCGAGCTCTGGGGCCAACGTCCTGACTTTC; CDR3: CASSRDFPSSGANVLTF
size: few; J: TRBJ1-1; D: TRBD1; V: TRBV13; DNA: TGTGCCAGCAGCTTAAACAGGGGCGGCACTGAAGCTTTCTTT; CDR3: CASSLNRGGTEAFF
size: .; J: TRBJ1-1; D: TRBD1; V: TRBV27; DNA: TGTGCCAGCAGTCGCTCGACAGGGCGGAACACTGAAGCTTTCTTT; CDR3: CASSRSTGRNTEAFF
size: .; J: TRBJ2-6; D: .; V: TRBV4-1; DNA: TGCGCCAGCAGCCACGAGCGGGGACAGCCGTTCCCTGGGGCCAACGTCCTGACTTTC; CDR3: CASSHERGQPFPGANVLTF
size: once; J: TRBJ1-3; D: .; V: TRBV4-2; DNA: TGTGCCAGCAGCCAAGACCTCTACAGGGTAACTGGAAACACCATATATTTT; CDR3: CASSQDLYRVTGNTIYF
size: .; J: TRBJ2-7; D: TRBD2; V: TRBV10-3; DNA: TGTGCCATCAGTGCGGGGACTAGCGGGACCTACGAGCAGTACTTC; CDR3: CAISAGTSGTYEQYF
size: .; J: TRBJ2-7; D: .; V: TRBV4-1; DNA: TGCGCCAGCAGCCAGACATCTACCTCCTACGAGCAGTACTTC; CDR3: CASSQTSTSYEQYF
size: .; J: TRBJ1-6; D: .; V: TRBV5-8; DNA: TGTGCCAGCAGCTCGCGGGGGGGAACACATAATTCACCCCTCCACTTT; CDR3: CASSSRGGTHNSPLHF
size: .; J: TRBJ2-7; D: .; V: TRBV19; DNA: TGTGCCAGTAGTGATGGGGGATCGGATGAGGACGAGCAGTACTTC; CDR3: CASSDGGSDEDEQYF
size: few; J: TRBJ1-2; D: TRBD1; V: TRBV28; DNA: TGTGCCAGCAGTCGGGACAGGGCGTACGGCTACACCTTC; CDR3: CASSRDRAYGYTF
size: .; J: TRBJ2-5; D: TRBD1; V: TRBV28; DNA: TGTGCCAGCAGTTCCCTTCCGGGACAGGGGGTCCAAGAGACCCAGTACTTC; CDR3: CASSSLPGQGVQETQYF
size: .; J: TRBJ1-5; D: TRBD1; V: TRBV19; DNA: TGTGCCACCGCCGGGACAGGGTCTCAGCCCCAGCATTTT; CDR3: CATAGTGSQPQHF
size: .; J: TRBJ1-2; D: TRBD1; V: TRBV6-5; DNA: TGTGCCAGCAGTTACTTGCAGGGGGCGCAGGGCTACACCTTC; CDR3: CASSYLQGAQGYTF
size: .; J: TRBJ2-7; D: TRBD2; V: TRBV7-2; DNA: TGTGCCAGCAGCTTAGCAACTAGCGGGAGAATTAACCAGTACGAGCAGTACTTC; CDR3: CASSLATSGRINQYEQYF
size: .; J: TRBJ2-3; D: TRBD2; V: TRBV7-2; DNA: TGTGCCAGCAGTCCCGGGACTAGCACGCAGTATTTT; CDR3: CASSPGTSTQYF
size: few; J: TRBJ1-1; D: .; V: TRBV6-1; DNA: TGTGCCAGCAGTGTAGCGAGGGAGACTGAAGCTTTCTTT; CDR3: CASSVARETEAFF
size: .; J: TRBJ1-1; D: .; V: TRBV18; DNA: TGTGCCAGCTCACCTTTTAAGACGTGGGTCACTGAAGCTTTCTTT; CDR3: CASSPFKTWVTEAFF
size: few; J: TRBJ2-3; D: .; V: TRBV5-1; DNA: TGCGCCAGCAGGGCGGACAGCACAGATACGCAGTATTTT; CDR3: CASRADSTDTQYF
size: .; J: TRBJ2-2; D: TRBD1; V: TRBV7-9; DNA: TGTGCCAGCAGCTGGCCAGGGGGAAACACCGGGGAGCTGTTTTTT; CDR3: CASSWPGGNTGELFF
size: .; J: TRBJ1-2; D: .; V: TRBV30; DNA: TGTGCCTGGAGTAGGACAGAAGTGGGATTGGGGGGCTACACCTTC; CDR3: CAWSRTEVGLGGYTF
size: .; J: TRBJ2-3; D: TRBD2; V: TRBV10-3; DNA: TGTGCCATCAGTACCGGGACTAGCGGGGTGGGGGATACGCAGTATTTT; CDR3: CAISTGTSGVGDTQYF
size: .; J: TRBJ1-2; D: .; V: TRBV7-6; DNA: TGTGCCAGCAGCTTATCCGGCGGAACCCTTAACTATGGCTACACCTTC; CDR3: CASSLSGGTLNYGYTF
size: .; J: TRBJ1-3; D: .; V: TRBV10-1; DNA: TGCGCCAGCAGTGGAGGGACTGGAAACACCATATATTTT; CDR3: CASSGGTGNTIYF
size: many; J: TRBJ1-2; D: TRBD1; V: TRBV10-3; DNA: TGTGCCATCAGCGCCCGGGACAGGGAGACTAACTATGGCTACACCTTC; CDR3: CAISARDRETNYGYTF
size: .; J: TRBJ2-2; D: .; V: TRBV10-1; DNA: TGCGCCAGCAGTGAAGGATTACAGGGGAACACCGGGGAGCTGTTTTTT; CDR3: CASSEGLQGNTGELFF
size: few; J: TRBJ2-5; D: .; V: TRBV5-8; DNA: TGTGCCAGCAGCCTTGGAAGGGGGGTCCAAGAGACCCAGTACTTC; CDR3: CASSLGRGVQETQYF
size: .; J: TRBJ2-3; D: .; V: TRBV5-1; DNA: TGCGCCAGCAGCGGGAGCGGGACACACACAGCAGATACGCAGTATTTT; CDR3: CASSGSGTHTADTQYF
size: few; J: TRBJ1-5; D: .; V: TRBV7-9; DNA: TGTGCCAGCAGCTTAGCCGGTGGAGGTCAGCCCCAGCATTTT; CDR3: CASSLAGGGQPQHF
size: .; J: TRBJ1-2; D: TRBD1; V: TRBV18; DNA: TGTGCCAGCTCCCCGGACAGGGGCAACAACTATGGCTACACCTTC; CDR3: CASSPDRGNNYGYTF
size: .; J: TRBJ1-2; D: .; V: TRBV7-8; DNA: TGTGCCAGCAGTACATCTAACTATGGCTACACCTTC; CDR3: CASSTSNYGYTF
size: few; J: TRBJ1-2; D: TRBD1; V: TRBV27; DNA: TGTGCCAGCAGTTCCAGACAGGGATACTATGGCTACACCTTC; CDR3: CASSSRQGYYGYTF
size: .; J: TRBJ2-5; D: TRBD2; V: TRBV4-3; DNA: TGCGCCAGCAGCCAAGATCCCCCGGGACTAGCGGGAGAAGAGACCCAGTACTTC; CDR3: CASSQDPPGLAGEETQYF
size: .; J: TRBJ1-1; D: .; V: TRBV5-1; DNA: TGCGCCAGCAGCTTGGTAGGGGAGGCAGCGGAAGCTTTCTTT; CDR3: CASSLVGEAAEAFF
size: .; J: TRBJ1-1; D: .; V: TRBV19; DNA: TGTGCCAGCCGGGACGGAGTAGGCTCCACTGAAGCTTTCTTT; CDR3: CASRDGVGSTEAFF
size: .; J: TRBJ1-1; D: TRBD1; V: TRBV5-1; DNA: TGCGCCAGCAGCTTGACAGGGGGCGCAGGGACTGAAGCTTTCTTT; CDR3: CASSLTGGAGTEAFF
size: few; J: TRBJ1-6; D: .; V: TRBV27; DNA: TGTGCCAGCAGTGGCGGGGGGCAGGGGACTAGGTCCTATAATTCACCCCTCCACTTT; CDR3: CASSGGGQGTRSYNSPLHF
size: few; J: TRBJ2-3; D: .; V: TRBV6-6; DNA: TGTGCCAGCAGCGAGCCGGATACCCCTCGAACGGTTACGCAGTATTTT; CDR3: CASSEPDTPRTVTQYF
size: once; J: TRBJ1-4; D: .; V: TRBV6-1; DNA: TGTGCCAGCAGTGAATGGGTCAGTAATGAAAAACTGTTTTTT; CDR3: CASSEWVSNEKLFF
size: few; J: TRBJ2-5; D: TRBD1; V: TRBV5-1; DNA: TGCGCCAGCAGAAGCCGGGACAGGGGGCCTCAAGAGACCCAGTACTTC; CDR3: CASRSRDRGPQETQYF
size: .; J: TRBJ2-2; D: TRBD2; V: TRBV5-4; DNA: TGTGCCAGCAGCGCGGGGGGGCTGAACACCGGGGAGCTGTTTTTT; CDR3: CASSAGGLNTGELFF
size: .; J: TRBJ1-2; D: .; V: TRBV20-1; DNA: TGCAGTGCTAGAGGGCAAGGTGGCTACACCTTC; CDR3: CSARGQGGYTF
size: few; J: TRBJ1-5; D: TRBD1; V: TRBV6-5; DNA: TGTGCCAGCAGCCGAACAGGGGATCAGCCCCAGCATTTT; CDR3: CASSRTGDQPQHF
size: .; J: TRBJ2-1; D: TRBD2; V: TRBV9; DNA: TGTGCCAGCAGTCCTATAGCGGGAGATCACAATGAGCAGTTCTTC; CDR3: CASSPIAGDHNEQFF
size: .; J: TRBJ2-2; D: .; V: TRBV14; DNA: TGTGCCAGCAGCCAAGTATTAAACACCGGGGAGCTGTTTTTT; CDR3: CASSQVLNTGELFF
size: .; J: TRBJ2-3; D: TRBD2; V: TRBV12-5; DNA: TGTGCTAGTGGTTTGGGCACTAGCGGGGGCCCGTTGCTTGAATATTTT; CDR3: CASGLGTSGGPLLEYF
size: .; J: TRBJ2-1; D: .; V: TRBV19; DNA: TGTGCCAGTAGTATAGGGGGGTCCTACAATGAGCAGTTCTTC; CDR3: CASSIGGSYNEQFF
size: .; J: TRBJ2-7; D: .; V: TRBV19; DNA: TGTGCCAGTAGTATTTCCCCGCCAGGGGCCTACGAGCAGTACTTC; CDR3: CASSISPPGAYEQYF
size: .; J: TRBJ2-7; D: .; V: TRBV7-2; DNA: TGTGCCAGCAGCTTAGGGCAGCAACCAACCTACGAGCAGTACTTC; CDR3: CASSLGQQPTYEQYF